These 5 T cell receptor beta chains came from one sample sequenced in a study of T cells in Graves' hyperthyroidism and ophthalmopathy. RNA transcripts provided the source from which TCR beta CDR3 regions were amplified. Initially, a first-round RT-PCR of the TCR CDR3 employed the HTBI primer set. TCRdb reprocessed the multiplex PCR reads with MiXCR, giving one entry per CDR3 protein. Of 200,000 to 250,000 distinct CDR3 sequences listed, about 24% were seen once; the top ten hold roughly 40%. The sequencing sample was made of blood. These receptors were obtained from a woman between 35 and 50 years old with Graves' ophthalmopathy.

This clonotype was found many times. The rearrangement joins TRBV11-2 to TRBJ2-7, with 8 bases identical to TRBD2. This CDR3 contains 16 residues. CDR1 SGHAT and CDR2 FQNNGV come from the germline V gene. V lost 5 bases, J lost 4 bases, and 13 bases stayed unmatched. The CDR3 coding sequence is TGTGCCAGCAGCCCGGGAGGGTACGCCAGGGTATACGAGCAGTACTTC. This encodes CASSPGGYARVYEQYF.

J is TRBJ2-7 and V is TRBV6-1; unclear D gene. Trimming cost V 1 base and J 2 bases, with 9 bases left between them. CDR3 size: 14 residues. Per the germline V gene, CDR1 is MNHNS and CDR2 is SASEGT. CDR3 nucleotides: TGTGCCAGCAGTGAAGAGGGCTCCACCTACGAGCAGTACTTC. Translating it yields CASSEEGSTYEQYF.

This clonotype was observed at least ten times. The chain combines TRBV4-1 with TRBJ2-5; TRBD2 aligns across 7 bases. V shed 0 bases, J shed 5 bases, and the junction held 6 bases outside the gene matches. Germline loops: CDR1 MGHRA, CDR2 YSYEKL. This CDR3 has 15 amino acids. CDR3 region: CASSQESGGVETQYF. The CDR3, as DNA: TGCGCCAGCAGCCAAGAGTCGGGAGGTGTTGAGACCCAGTACTTC.

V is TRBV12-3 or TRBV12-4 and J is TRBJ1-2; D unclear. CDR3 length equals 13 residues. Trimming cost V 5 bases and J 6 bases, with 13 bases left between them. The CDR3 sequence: CASSPRTAHGYTF. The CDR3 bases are TGTGCCAGCAGTCCTCGGACCGCGCATGGCTACACCTTC.

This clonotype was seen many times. The CDR3 here is CASSQDPGTTYEQYF. The CDR3 DNA reads as TGTGCCAGCAGCCAAGACCCCGGGACTACCTACGAGCAGTACTTC. The V gene is TRBV4-2, the J gene TRBJ2-7; 7 bases line up with TRBD2. CDR3 length: 15 residues. Germline V CDR1 and CDR2: LGHNA, YNFKEQ. With V trimmed by 0 bases and J by 2 bases, 4 bases remained unmatched.